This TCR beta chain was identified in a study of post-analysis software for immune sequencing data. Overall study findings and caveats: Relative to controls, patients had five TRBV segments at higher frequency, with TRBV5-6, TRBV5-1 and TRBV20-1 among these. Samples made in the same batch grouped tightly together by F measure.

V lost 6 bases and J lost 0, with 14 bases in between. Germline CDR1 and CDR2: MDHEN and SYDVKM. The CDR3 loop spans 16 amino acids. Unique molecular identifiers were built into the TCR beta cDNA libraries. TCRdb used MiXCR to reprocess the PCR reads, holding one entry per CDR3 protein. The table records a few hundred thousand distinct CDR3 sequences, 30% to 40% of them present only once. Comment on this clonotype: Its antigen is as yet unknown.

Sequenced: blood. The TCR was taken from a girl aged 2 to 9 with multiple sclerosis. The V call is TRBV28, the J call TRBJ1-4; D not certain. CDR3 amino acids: CASSLARTATNEKLFF. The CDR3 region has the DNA TGTGCCAGCAGCCTGGCAAGGACCGCAACTAATGAAAAACTGTTTTTT. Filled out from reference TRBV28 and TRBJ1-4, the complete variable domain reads DVKVTQSSRYLVKRTGEKVFLECVQDMDHENMFWYRQDPGLGLRLIYFSYDVKMKEKGDIPEGYSVSREKKERFSLILESASTNQTSMYLCASSLARTATNEKLFFGSGTQLSVL.